What follows describes a single TCR beta chain. The entry originates in a study of blood T cell repertoires in COVID-19. About the research overall: T cells, B-cell-depleted T cells, or PBMCs supplied cDNA or gDNA.

Per the study methods: Reference gene primer amplification in the assay estimated nucleated cell counts. Assay: immunoSEQ multiplex PCR; the TCRdb copy retains only in-frame clones and omits some. D and trimming were read from the DNA, whereas the V and J calls and clone size are those reported in that table. The sample shows 350,000 to 550,000 clones, around 89% of them seen only once. CDR1 and CDR2 from the germline V gene are MNHEY and SVGEGT. J was trimmed by 1 base and V by 3 bases; bases with no gene match: 3. The CDR3 runs 16 residues. J is TRBJ2-3 and V is TRBV6-2 or TRBV6-3; 11 nucleotides agree with TRBD2. Sample: peripheral blood. The sequence derives from a woman aged 25-40 years with acute or convalescent COVID-19. The CDR3 sequence: CASSYTSGGGTDTQYF. As DNA, the CDR3 is TGTGCCAGCAGTTATACTAGCGGGGGAGGCACAGATACGCAGTATTTT.